Below are 21 T cell receptor beta chains sequenced from a single sample in a study of OX40 agonist ivuxolimab in advanced cancers. TCRdb keeps only in-frame clones here, not all; method: immunoSEQ multiplex PCR. The sample has about 73,000 clones; 80% to 90% are singletons. The sequencing used CD4+ or CD8+ T cells sorted from blood, collected in a trial of the OX40 agonist ivuxolimab. The receptors shown here come from an adult with an advanced solid tumor such as melanoma, head and neck, liver or kidney cancer.

This chain links TRBV6-6 with TRBJ2-1, with 11 bases fitting TRBD2. The junction had 3 bases not matched to a gene; V was cut back by 2 bases and J by 3 bases. Looked up from germline, CDR1 is MNHNY and CDR2 is SVGAGI (reference sequence). The CDR3 sequence is 16 residues long. The CDR3 coding sequence is TGTGCCAGCAGTTACCTTAGCGGGAGGGACTACAATGAGCAGTTCTTC. Its protein is CASSYLSGRDYNEQFF.

The V gene is TRBV7-6, the J gene TRBJ1-2, with D possibly matching TRBD1 (5 bases). V was cut by 3 bases and J by 6 bases, with 11 bases left in between. CDR3 length equals 13 residues. Germline V lookup: CDR1 SGHVS, CDR2 FNYEAQ. CDR3 DNA sequence: TGTGCCAGCAGCTTGGACTTACAGGATGGCTACACCTTC. Its translation: CASSLDLQDGYTF.

The gene calls are TRBV27 and TRBJ2-1; 8 nucleotides line up with TRBD1. In germline, CDR1 is MNHEY, CDR2 SMNVEV (reference sequence). J lost 12 bases, V lost 6 bases, and 7 bases had no gene match. The CDR3 is 12 amino acids. The CDR3 reads CASSPQGAGQFF. CDR3 coding DNA: TGTGCCAGCAGCCCTCAGGGGGCTGGGCAGTTCTTC.

The gene calls are TRBV20-1 and TRBJ1-2; no definite D call. The CDR3 length is 10 residues. Germline V gene lookup returns CDR1 DFQATT and CDR2 SNEGSKA (reference sequence). The V and J ends lost 3 bases and 5 bases respectively, with 4 bases between them. CDR3 nucleotides: TGCAGTGCTAGGGATTATGGCTACACCTTC. This codes for CSARDYGYTF.

CDR3 sequence (DNA): TGTGCCAGCAGCATACTGGGGACTTCCTACAATGAGCAGTTCTTC. It translates to CASSILGTSYNEQFF. The chain carries TRBV7-3 and TRBJ2-1; a weak D match, TRBD2 (6 bases). Germline CDR1 SGHTA, CDR2 FQGTGA. The V and J ends lost 5 bases and 1 base respectively, with 12 bases between them. The CDR3 sequence is 15 residues long.

This chain connects TRBV10-1 to TRBJ2-5; D gene ambiguous. The CDR3 is made up of 14 amino acids. Germline V gene sequence: CDR1 WNHNN, CDR2 SYGVQD (reference sequence). Trimming cost V 3 bases and J 7 bases, with 15 bases left between them. The CDR3: CASSEGETHPTQYF. DNA of the CDR3: TGCGCCAGCAGTGAAGGAGAAACTCATCCGACCCAGTACTTC.

The chain couples TRBV19 to TRBJ1-6; D call uncertain. CDR1 and CDR2 (germline): LNHDA, SQIVND (reference sequence). V shed 4 bases and J shed 7 bases, with 11 bases lying between them. The CDR3 is 14 residues long. CDR3: CASSTKRVNSPLHF. The DNA for the CDR3 is TGTGCCAGTAGTACTAAGCGCGTAAATTCACCCCTCCACTTT.

The J gene is TRBJ1-5, the V gene TRBV7-9; D not certain. Between the trimmed V and J ends, which lost 5 bases and 0 bases, there was a span of 8 bases. The CDR3 extends over 14 amino acids. The germline CDR1 and CDR2 sequences are SEHNR and FQNEAQ (reference sequence). The CDR3 region is CASSPDYSNQPQHF. CDR3 coding DNA: TGTGCCAGCAGCCCGGATTATAGCAATCAGCCCCAGCATTTT.

This chain joins TRBV15 and TRBJ1-2; perhaps TRBD1 as D (6 bases). Trimming took off 5 bases at V and 6 bases at J, with 25 bases between the two ends. Germline values: CDR1 LNHNV, CDR2 YYDKDF (reference sequence). CDR3 length: 17 amino acids. In nucleotides, the CDR3 is TGTGCCACCAGCGGGTTGGTGGGGGCGGAAAACCGGGATGGCTACACCTTC. This codes for CATSGLVGAENRDGYTF.

The chain employs TRBV27 and TRBJ2-1; 13 bases fit TRBD2. Per germline, CDR1 MNHEY and CDR2 SMNVEV (reference sequence). CDR3 length equals 20 residues. The V gene end was trimmed by 3 bases and the J gene end by 5 bases; junction bases not matched to a gene: 16. The CDR3 here is CASSLGLAGSRPIPNNEQFF. The CDR3 DNA reads TGTGCCAGCAGTTTGGGACTAGCGGGATCCAGACCGATACCCAACAATGAGCAGTTCTTC.

This clone is termed medium-sized. The rearrangement uses TRBV7-9 and TRBJ2-1; 8 bases agree with TRBD2. CDR1 is SEHNR and CDR2 is FQNEAQ in the germline V gene (reference sequence). J lost 7 bases, V lost 5 bases, and 7 bases had no gene match. The CDR3 loop spans 14 amino acids. CDR3 sequence (DNA): TGTGCCAGCAGCCCTGCCCAGCGGGAGAATGAGCAGTTCTTC. This codes for CASSPAQRENEQFF.

V is TRBV5-4 and J is TRBJ2-7, with 9 positions matching TRBD1. The CDR3 consists of 14 residues. V was clipped by 4 bases and J by 2 bases; unmatched bases: 4. Germline lookup yields CDR1 SGHNT and CDR2 YYREEE (reference sequence). The CDR3 DNA reads TGTGCCAGCAGCACCGGGACAGGGACCTACGAGCAGTACTTC. Its translation: CASSTGTGTYEQYF.

The chain couples TRBV4-1 to TRBJ2-1, with unresolved D. CDR1 is MGHRA and CDR2 is YSYEKL in the germline V gene. V was clipped by 2 bases and J by 9 bases, with 5 bases between them. The CDR3 loop spans 11 amino acids. Here the CDR3 DNA reads TGCGCCAGCAGCCAAATGGGTGAGCAGTTCTTC. Translation: CASSQMGEQFF.

V and J are TRBV27 and TRBJ2-1; 11 bases fit TRBD2. This CDR3 has 15 amino acids. Per germline, CDR1 MNHEY and CDR2 SMNVEV (reference sequence). The V segment lost 3 bases and the J segment 7 bases; nucleotides outside the gene matches: 5. CDR3 sequence reads: CASSFTGTSGNEQFF. The CDR3 DNA reads as TGTGCCAGCAGTTTTACCGGGACTAGCGGAAATGAGCAGTTCTTC.

This clone is medium-sized (0.01 to 0.1%) in the sample. The chain employs TRBV18 and TRBJ1-1; TRBD1 might be the D (6 bases). The CDR3 contains 10 residues. Germline V gene lookup returns CDR1 KGHSH and CDR2 LQKENI. Trimming shortened V by 8 bases and J by 8 bases, and 9 bases separated the two germline ends. CDR3 in amino acids: CASKGQEAFF. The CDR3 DNA reads as TGTGCCAGCAAAGGACAGGAAGCTTTCTTT.

The chain links TRBV27 to TRBJ1-5; D ambiguous. Germline lookup yields CDR1 MNHEY and CDR2 SMNVEV (reference sequence). V shed 3 bases and J shed 4 bases, with 7 bases lying between them. The CDR3 is 13 amino acids. The CDR3 is CASSLWENQPQHF. Here the CDR3 DNA reads TGTGCCAGCAGTTTGTGGGAAAATCAGCCCCAGCATTTT.

The chain couples TRBV9 to TRBJ2-1; perhaps TRBD2 as D (7 bases). The CDR3 covers 19 residues. From germline, CDR1 is SGDLS and CDR2 YYNGEE. Trimming removed 0 bases at V and 0 bases at J, with 19 bases between. Here the CDR3 DNA reads TGTGCCAGCAGCGTAGCGGGGGGCCGAGCGGGGAGCTCCTACAATGAGCAGTTCTTC. This translates into CASSVAGGRAGSSYNEQFF.

This chain joins TRBV29-1 and TRBJ1-1, with TRBD1 identical over 10 bases. The germline V gene has CDR1 SQVTM and CDR2 ANQGSEA. This CDR3 contains 12 residues. Germline trimming cut 3 bases from V and 10 bases from J; bases unmatched to any gene: 5. This CDR3 is CSVEDRGGTAFF. CDR3 DNA: TGCAGCGTTGAGGACAGGGGGGGAACAGCTTTCTTT.

The V gene is TRBV19, the J gene TRBJ2-3; D is undetermined. There are 11 residues in the CDR3. The germline V gene encodes CDR1 LNHDA and CDR2 SQIVND (reference sequence). V lost 8 bases to trimming and J lost 5 bases, with 8 bases between them. The CDR3 spells CASRSIDTQYF. The CDR3 nucleotides are TGTGCCAGTCGGAGTATAGATACGCAGTATTTT.

The V and J genes are TRBV9 and TRBJ1-1; D unresolved. Germline CDR1 is SGDLS and CDR2 is YYNGEE. The ends were cut back, 0 bases at V and 4 bases at J, with 13 bases in the middle. CDR3 length: 15 amino acids. For the CDR3, the DNA is TGTGCCAGCAGCGTAGGTCAGGTCTGGGGCACTGAAGCTTTCTTT. Translated, it gives CASSVGQVWGTEAFF.

In its sample, this clone was seen once. The chain has TRBV2 and TRBJ1-1; the D gene is possibly TRBD1 (5 bases). V was trimmed by 6 bases and J by 3 bases, leaving 14 bases between them. CDR3 length: 14 amino acids. CDR1 is SNHLY and CDR2 is FYNNEI in the germline V gene. The CDR3 region has the DNA TGTGCCAGCAGGCCGACAGTCGCGGACACTGAAGCTTTCTTT. Translated, it gives CASRPTVADTEAFF.